Each of the 19 T cell receptor beta chains below was sequenced from the same sample in a study of T cell repertoires in cytomegalovirus infection. MiXCR, run by TCRdb on the reads, gives a single entry per CDR3 protein. The sample lists 480,000 or so distinct CDR3 sequences, 10% to 12% occurring once. The sequenced material came from PBMCs. Receptors originate from a human donor in good health (CMV status not recorded). Some clones in this sample may be carry-over from other donors' samples.

This clonotype appeared many times. The V call is TRBV7-2, the J call TRBJ1-1; perhaps TRBD1 as D (5 bases). This CDR3 contains 13 residues. The V gene lost 9 bases and the J gene lost 4 bases, with 15 bases spanning the gap. CDR1 and CDR2 (germline): SGHTA, FQGNSA. The CDR3 coding sequence is TGTGCCAGGAGCAGGGTGGGCGGCACTGAAGCTTTCTTT. It is translated as CARSRVGGTEAFF.

The table lists this clonotype with many counts. This chain uses TRBV12-3 or TRBV12-4 with TRBJ1-1, with D uncertain. Trimming cost V 7 bases and J 4 bases, with 13 bases left between them. The CDR3 is 13 amino acids. The CDR3 region has the DNA TGTGCCAGCACCTTGGCGGAGGGCACTGAAGCTTTCTTT. This encodes CASTLAEGTEAFF.

J is TRBJ1-4 and V is TRBV6-6; D ambiguous. Per the germline V gene, CDR1 is MNHNY and CDR2 is SVGAGI (reference sequence). The CDR3 length is 14 residues. Trimming took off 2 bases at V and 6 bases at J, with 10 bases between the two ends. Written as DNA, the CDR3 is TGTGCCAGCAGTTACCGGGCAAACTATGAAAAACTGTTTTTT. Protein: CASSYRANYEKLFF.

The chain joins TRBV20-1 to TRBJ2-1; 11 positions match TRBD2. This CDR3 is 16 amino acids long. V lost 5 bases to trimming and J lost 7 bases; unmatched junction nucleotides: 13. The V gene's germline CDR1 is DFQATT and CDR2 SNEGSKA (reference sequence). The CDR3 DNA reads as TGCAGTGCTCGCCCTAAACTAGCGGGAGAGGATAATGAGCAGTTCTTC. Protein product: CSARPKLAGEDNEQFF.

This clonotype showed up many times. The chain is built from TRBV12-3 or TRBV12-4 and TRBJ2-3; D is undetermined. The V gene lost 6 bases and the J gene lost 0 bases, with 16 bases spanning the gap. The CDR3 sequence is 16 residues long. CDR3 sequence (DNA): TGTGCCAGCAGCCTATTACTGATGGCTAGCACAGATACGCAGTATTTT. Protein: CASSLLLMASTDTQYF.

This clonotype was counted many times. This sequence joins TRBV9 and TRBJ1-2, with a weak D call TRBD1 (5 bases). V lost 0 bases, J lost 4 bases, and 10 bases lay in between. This CDR3 spans 14 amino acids. The germline gives CDR1 SGDLS, CDR2 YYNGEE. In DNA form, the CDR3 reads TGTGCCAGCAGCGTAGGGGACCCCCCCTATGGCTACACCTTC. Its protein is CASSVGDPPYGYTF.

This clonotype was observed many times. This chain links TRBV7-9 with TRBJ2-3; maybe TRBD2 (5 bases). This CDR3 is 11 amino acids long. Trimming removed 8 bases at V and 4 bases at J, with 7 bases between. Germline V gives CDR1 SEHNR, CDR2 FQNEAQ (reference sequence). CDR3 in DNA: TGTGCCAGCGGGAGCTCAGATACGCAGTATTTT. Its translation is CASGSSDTQYF.

This clonotype came up a few times. The junction does not match germline at one end; this may be a read error. V and J are TRBV5-1 and TRBJ2-3, with TRBD1 identical over 8 bases. This CDR3 is 15 amino acids long. The germline CDR1 and CDR2 sequences are SGHRS and YFSETQ. In nucleotides, the CDR3 is TGCGCCTGCAGAATGGAGGGACAGGACACAGATACGCAGTATTTT. This translates into CACRMEGQDTDTQYF.

Concerning this clonotype itself: A read error may explain this, as a much larger clone is one base away. V and J are TRBV6-6 and TRBJ2-3; D ambiguous. Trimming removed 6 bases at V and 4 bases at J, with 8 bases between. The germline CDR1 and CDR2 sequences are MNHNY and SVGAGI (reference sequence). This CDR3 spans 12 amino acids. As DNA, the CDR3 is TGTGCCAGCAGGAGGTGTGCAGATACGCAGTATTTT. Translated, it gives CASRRCADTQYF.

The sample holds a few counts of this clonotype. The chain uses TRBV28 and TRBJ1-5, with 8 bases fitting TRBD1. J gave up 3 bases and V 7 bases, and 8 bases lay outside the gene matches. The CDR3 totals 15 residues. The germline V gene has CDR1 MDHEN and CDR2 SYDVKM. The CDR3 is CASMGGQGLNQPQHF. In DNA form, the CDR3 reads TGTGCCAGCATGGGTGGACAGGGCCTCAATCAGCCCCAGCATTTT.

The genes are TRBV3-1 and TRBJ1-5, with D possibly TRBD1 on 5 matching bases. Deletions cut 1 base from V and 7 bases from J, with 14 bases between. The CDR3 is 15 residues long. Germline V CDR1 and CDR2: LGHDT, YNNKEL (reference sequence). In DNA form, the CDR3 reads TGTGCCAGCAGCCAAGCGGGCCAGGGTGACCAGCCCCAGCATTTT. Translation gives CASSQAGQGDQPQHF.

The sample holds many counts of this clonotype. This chain joins TRBV7-2 and TRBJ2-7; 9 nucleotides agree with TRBD2. The CDR3 is 15 amino acids. Unmatched junction bases numbered 4, after V lost 1 base and J lost 3 bases. Looked up from germline, CDR1 is SGHTA and CDR2 is FQGNSA. CDR3 coding DNA: TGTGCCAGCAGCTTAGATAGCGGGGGAATCTACGAGCAGTACTTC. Translation: CASSLDSGGIYEQYF.

This clonotype was picked up many times. J is TRBJ2-5 and V is TRBV7-8, with 7 bases aligning to TRBD2. Germline CDR1 reads SGHVS; CDR2 reads FQNEAQ. The length of the CDR3 is 16 residues. Trimming cost V 5 bases and J 1 base; bases outside gene matches: 10. This CDR3 is CASSPPRGRAQETQYF. CDR3 DNA sequence: TGTGCCAGCAGCCCACCACGGGGGAGGGCCCAAGAGACCCAGTACTTC.

This clonotype was counted many times. The V call is TRBV7-2, the J call TRBJ2-1; D is unclear. Germline loops: CDR1 SGHTA, CDR2 FQGNSA. The CDR3 extends over 15 amino acids. The ends were cut back, 1 base at V and 0 bases at J, with 7 bases in the middle. In DNA, the CDR3 is TGTGCCAGCAGCTTAGATGCCCGCTCCTACAATGAGCAGTTCTTC. Protein product: CASSLDARSYNEQFF.

The genes are TRBV28 and TRBJ2-1; tentatively, D is TRBD1 (6 bases). Germline V gene data show CDR1 as MDHEN and CDR2 as SYDVKM. The CDR3 consists of 15 residues. V lost 8 bases to trimming and J lost 0 bases, with 14 bases between them. In DNA form, the CDR3 reads TGTGCCAGCGACCCAACAGGGAGCTCCTACAATGAGCAGTTCTTC. This encodes CASDPTGSSYNEQFF. Full variable domain (outside the CDR3, taken from reference TRBV28 and TRBJ2-1): DVKVTQSSRYLVKRTGEKVFLECVQDMDHENMFWYRQDPGLGLRLIYFSYDVKMKEKGDIPEGYSVSREKKERFSLILESASTNQTSMYLCASDPTGSSYNEQFFGPGTRLTVL.

At least ten counts were recorded for this clonotype. The rearrangement links TRBV7-9 to TRBJ2-5, with 7 bases fitting TRBD1. With 5 bases clipped from V and 2 bases from J, the junction kept 11 bases outside the gene matches. The germline CDR1 and CDR2 sequences are SEHNR and FQNEAQ (reference sequence). The CDR3 runs to 16 residues. CDR3 sequence: CASSQSSSGQQETQYF. In nucleotides, the CDR3 is TGTGCCAGCAGCCAGTCCTCCTCGGGACAGCAAGAGACCCAGTACTTC.

This clonotype was counted ten times or more. V is TRBV6-2 or TRBV6-3 and J is TRBJ1-5, with D hard to call. The V and J ends lost 0 bases and 3 bases respectively, with 15 bases between them. CDR1 and CDR2 (germline): MNHEY, SVGEGT. This CDR3 has 17 residues. The DNA for the CDR3 is TGTGCCAGCAGTTACTCGTCGGGTCAGTTAGTCAATCAGCCCCAGCATTTT. Translation gives CASSYSSGQLVNQPQHF.

This clonotype was seen repeatedly, ten times or more. V and J are TRBV11-2 and TRBJ1-4; a possible D gene is TRBD1 (6 bases). Germline V gene sequence: CDR1 SGHAT, CDR2 FQNNGV. CDR3 length: 15 residues. Trimming removed 5 bases from V and 8 bases from J, with 18 bases in between. The CDR3 nucleotides are TGTGCCAGCAGCACAGAGGGGGGTATAGGCGAAAAACTGTTTTTT. This translates into CASSTEGGIGEKLFF.

Ten or more counts support this clonotype. The chain joins TRBV11-2 to TRBJ2-1, with 7 bases lining up with TRBD2. V gave up 2 bases and J gave up 2 bases; unmatched junction bases: 12. In germline, CDR1 is SGHAT, CDR2 FQNNGV. This CDR3 spans 18 amino acids. CDR3 nucleotide sequence: TGTGCCAGCAGCTTAATCCCCTCACCTAGCGGAGCCTACAATGAGCAGTTCTTC. It translates to CASSLIPSPSGAYNEQFF.